The present TCR beta chain was sequenced within a study of T cells in Graves' hyperthyroidism and ophthalmopathy. Across the whole study: At initial diagnosis, before any treatment had begun, peripheral blood was obtained.

CDR3 length: 16 residues. CDR1 and CDR2 (germline): MNHNS, SASEGT. V shed 5 bases and J 6 bases; nucleotides not matched to a gene: 12. Study results and limitations: Blood shared most expanded thyroid clonotypes above 0.001. A 13 V-J model separated ophthalmopathy from stable hyperthyroidism.

Comment on this clonotype: As yet, its antigen is unknown. A read error may explain this, as a much larger clone is one base away.

TCR beta CDR3 sequences were amplified from RNA transcripts. Researchers ran a first-round RT-PCR on the TCR CDR3 using the HTBI primer set. TCRdb re-analysed the multiplex PCR reads in MiXCR, keeping a single row per CDR3 protein. The sample consists of more than 300,000 distinct CDR3 sequences, 18% of them appearing once. This receptor was obtained from a man aged 18 to 29 with Graves' ophthalmopathy. V gene TRBV6-1 combines with J gene TRBJ2-1; TRBD2 matches at 8 bases. The sequenced sample was blood. CDR3 region: CASSTRTGGGGNEQFF. The CDR3 DNA follows: TGTGCCAGCAGTACAAGAACGGGGGGGGGCGGCAATGAGCAGTTCTTC.